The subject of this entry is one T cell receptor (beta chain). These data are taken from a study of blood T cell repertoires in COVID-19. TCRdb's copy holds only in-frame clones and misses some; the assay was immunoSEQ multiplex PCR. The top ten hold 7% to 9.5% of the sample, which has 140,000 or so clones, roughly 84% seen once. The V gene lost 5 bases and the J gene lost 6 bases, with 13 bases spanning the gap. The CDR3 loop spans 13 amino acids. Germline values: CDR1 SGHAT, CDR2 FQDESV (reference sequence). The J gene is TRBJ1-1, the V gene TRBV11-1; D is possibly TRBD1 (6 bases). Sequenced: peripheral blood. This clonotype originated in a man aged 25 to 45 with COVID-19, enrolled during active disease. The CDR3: CASSVQGGPEAFF. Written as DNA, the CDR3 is TGTGCCAGCAGCGTACAGGGTGGGCCTGAAGCTTTCTTT.